What follows are 8 T cell receptor beta chains derived from one specimen sequenced in a study of radiotherapy plus CTLA-4 blockade in lung cancer. Here immunoSEQ multiplex PCR was the method, and the copy in TCRdb shows in-frame clones only, minus some. The sample has 95,000 to 150,000 clones; around 89% are singletons. The sample consisted of peripheral blood, taken from a patient treated with radiotherapy plus ipilimumab. These receptors originate from a human donor with non-small cell lung cancer that progressed on radiotherapy plus ipilimumab.

This chain uses TRBV19 with TRBJ2-2, with a possible D match to TRBD1 (6 bases). This CDR3 is built from 15 residues. Looked up from germline, CDR1 is LNHDA and CDR2 is SQIVND (reference sequence). With 3 bases removed from V and 8 bases from J, the gap between germline ends came to 16 bases. The CDR3 protein is CASSIGAGVRGELFF. CDR3 coding DNA: TGTGCCAGTAGTATCGGGGCAGGGGTAAGGGGGGAGCTGTTTTTT.

CDR3 amino acids: CATRGSPYNEQFF. Here the CDR3 DNA reads TGTGCCACCAGGGGGTCCCCCTACAATGAGCAGTTCTTC. This chain uses TRBV5-4 with TRBJ2-1; 7 nucleotides match TRBD1. V lost 9 bases, J lost 2 bases, and 5 bases stayed unmatched. The CDR3 is 13 residues long. The V gene's germline CDR1 is SGHNT and CDR2 YYREEE (reference sequence).

The chain couples TRBV30 to TRBJ1-5; TRBD1 might be the D (5 bases). Per the germline V gene, CDR1 is GTSNPN and CDR2 is SVGIG (reference sequence). This CDR3 spans 14 amino acids. V was clipped by 0 bases and J by 3 bases, with 9 bases between them. The CDR3 DNA reads as TGTGCCTGGAGTGTACCAGGGACCAATCAGCCCCAGCATTTT. Its translation is CAWSVPGTNQPQHF.

The chain uses TRBV5-1 and TRBJ1-1; D might be TRBD1 (6 bases). CDR1 SGHRS and CDR2 YFSETQ come from the germline V gene. V was pared by 0 bases and J by 0 bases, with 21 bases between. This CDR3 contains 19 residues. The CDR3, as DNA: TGCGCCAGCAGCTTGGCCATTACCGGACTTCAGGGGCTGAACACTGAAGCTTTCTTT. Its protein product is CASSLAITGLQGLNTEAFF.

This chain uses TRBV6-5 with TRBJ1-5, with a tentative D call TRBD1 (5 bases). The germline V and J ends were trimmed by 5 bases and 3 bases, with 11 bases remaining between them. This CDR3 comprises 14 residues. The germline V gene encodes CDR1 MNHEY and CDR2 SVGAGI. CDR3 DNA: TGTGCCAGCAGTACCGGGGCTACCAATCAGCCCCAGCATTTT. Its protein product is CASSTGATNQPQHF.

This chain joins TRBV11-3 and TRBJ2-3; 12 nucleotides line up with TRBD2. Germline loops: CDR1 SGHNT, CDR2 YENEEA. V shed 2 bases, J shed 4 bases, and the junction held 1 base outside the gene matches. This CDR3 has 15 amino acids. The CDR3 protein is CASSLLAGGADTQYF. The CDR3, as DNA: TGTGCCAGCAGCTTACTAGCGGGAGGGGCAGATACGCAGTATTTT.

The rearrangement uses TRBV7-8 and TRBJ2-3; 9 bases align to TRBD2. Germline CDR1 is SGHVS and CDR2 is FQNEAQ. V lost 5 bases to trimming and J lost 7 bases; unmatched junction nucleotides: 13. CDR3 length: 16 amino acids. As DNA, the CDR3 is TGTGCCAGCAGCGGGCAAAGCGGGAGGATAGTGAATACGCAGTATTTT. Translated: CASSGQSGRIVNTQYF.

V and J are TRBV15 and TRBJ1-4, with D unresolved. Germline loops: CDR1 LNHNV, CDR2 YYDKDF (reference sequence). The germline V and J ends were trimmed by 3 bases and 6 bases, with 20 bases remaining between them. The CDR3 sequence is 17 residues long. The CDR3 sequence is CATSSGTGGRAYEKLFF. For the CDR3, the DNA is TGTGCCACCAGCAGTGGAACGGGAGGAAGGGCTTATGAAAAACTGTTTTTT.